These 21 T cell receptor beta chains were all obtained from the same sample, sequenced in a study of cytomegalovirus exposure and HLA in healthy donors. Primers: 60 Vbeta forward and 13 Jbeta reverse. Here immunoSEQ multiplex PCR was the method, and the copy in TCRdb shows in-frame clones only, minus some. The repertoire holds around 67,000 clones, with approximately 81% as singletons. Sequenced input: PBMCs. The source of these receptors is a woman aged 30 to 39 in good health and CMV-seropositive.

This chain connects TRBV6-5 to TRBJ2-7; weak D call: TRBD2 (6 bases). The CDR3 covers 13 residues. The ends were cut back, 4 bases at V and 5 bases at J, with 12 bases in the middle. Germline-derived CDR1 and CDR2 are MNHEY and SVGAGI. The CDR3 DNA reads TGTGCCAGCAGTTTTGCGGGAATGGACGAGCAGTACTTC. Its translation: CASSFAGMDEQYF.

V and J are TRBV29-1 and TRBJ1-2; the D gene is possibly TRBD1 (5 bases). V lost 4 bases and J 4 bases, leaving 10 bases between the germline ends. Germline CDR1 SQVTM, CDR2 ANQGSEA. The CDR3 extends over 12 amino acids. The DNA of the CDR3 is TGCAGCGTTGTGGGGGGTTTCTATGGCTACACCTTC. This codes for CSVVGGFYGYTF.

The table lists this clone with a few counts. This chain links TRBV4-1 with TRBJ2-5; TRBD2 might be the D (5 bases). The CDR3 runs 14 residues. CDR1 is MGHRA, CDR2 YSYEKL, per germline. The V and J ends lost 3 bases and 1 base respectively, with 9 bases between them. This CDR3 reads CASSHPDFQETQYF. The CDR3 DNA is TGCGCCAGCAGCCACCCGGACTTCCAAGAGACCCAGTACTTC.

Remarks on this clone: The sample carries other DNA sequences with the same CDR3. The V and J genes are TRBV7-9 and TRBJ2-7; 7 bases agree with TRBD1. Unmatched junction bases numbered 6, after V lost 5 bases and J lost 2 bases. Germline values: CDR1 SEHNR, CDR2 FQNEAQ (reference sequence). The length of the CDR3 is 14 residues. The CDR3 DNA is TGTGCCAGCAGCCTCCTAGGGGGCACCTACGAGCAGTACTTC. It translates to CASSLLGGTYEQYF.

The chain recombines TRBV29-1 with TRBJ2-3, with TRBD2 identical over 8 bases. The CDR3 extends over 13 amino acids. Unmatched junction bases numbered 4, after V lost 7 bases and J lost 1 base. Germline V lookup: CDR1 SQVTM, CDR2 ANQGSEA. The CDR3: CSARAGGTDTQYF. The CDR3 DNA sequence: TGCAGCGCCAGAGCGGGAGGCACAGATACGCAGTATTTT.

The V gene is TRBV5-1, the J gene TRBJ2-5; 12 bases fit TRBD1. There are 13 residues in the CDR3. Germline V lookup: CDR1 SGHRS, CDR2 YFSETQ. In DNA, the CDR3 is TGCGCAACGCAGGGACAGGGGGCGAAGACCCAGTACTTC. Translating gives CATQGQGAKTQYF.

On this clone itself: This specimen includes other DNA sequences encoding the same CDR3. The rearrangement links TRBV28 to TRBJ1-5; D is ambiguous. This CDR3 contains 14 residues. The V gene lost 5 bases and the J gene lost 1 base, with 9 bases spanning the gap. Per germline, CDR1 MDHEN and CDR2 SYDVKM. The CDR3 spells CASSPGGSNQPQHF. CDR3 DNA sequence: TGTGCCAGCAGTCCCGGAGGGAGCAATCAGCCCCAGCATTTT.

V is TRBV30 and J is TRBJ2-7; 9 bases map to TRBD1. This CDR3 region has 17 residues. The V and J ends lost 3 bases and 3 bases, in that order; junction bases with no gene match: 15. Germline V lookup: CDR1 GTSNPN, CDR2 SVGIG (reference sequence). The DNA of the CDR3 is TGTGCCTGGAGGACCCCTCGGTGGGGACAGGGTTACTACGAGCAGTACTTC. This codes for CAWRTPRWGQGYYEQYF.

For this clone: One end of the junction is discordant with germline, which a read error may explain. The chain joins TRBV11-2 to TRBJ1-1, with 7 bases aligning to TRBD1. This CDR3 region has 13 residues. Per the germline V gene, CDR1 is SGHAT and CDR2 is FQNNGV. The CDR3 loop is CASSLYRGTEAFF. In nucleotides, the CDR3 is TGTGCCAGTAGCTTGTACAGGGGCACTGAAGCTTTCTTT. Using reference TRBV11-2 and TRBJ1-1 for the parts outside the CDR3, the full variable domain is EAGVAQSPRYKIIEKRQSVAFWCNPISGHATLYWYQQILGQGPKLLIQFQNNGVVDDSQLPKDRFSAERLKGVDSTLKIQPAKLEDSAVYLCASSLYRGTEAFFGQGTRLTVV.

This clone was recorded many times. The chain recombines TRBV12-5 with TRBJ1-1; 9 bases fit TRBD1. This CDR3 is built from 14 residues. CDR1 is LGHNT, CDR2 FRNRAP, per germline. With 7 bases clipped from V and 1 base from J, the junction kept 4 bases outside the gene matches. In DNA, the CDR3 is TGTGCTAGTGCCCACAGGGGGCCGAACACTGAAGCTTTCTTT. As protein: CASAHRGPNTEAFF.

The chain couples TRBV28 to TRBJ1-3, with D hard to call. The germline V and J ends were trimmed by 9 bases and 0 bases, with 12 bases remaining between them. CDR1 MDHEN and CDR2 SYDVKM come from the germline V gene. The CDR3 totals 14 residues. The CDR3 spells CASKGGGSGNTIYF. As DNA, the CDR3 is TGTGCCAGTAAGGGAGGTGGCTCTGGAAACACCATATATTTT.

CDR3 sequence: CASSGGGTYEQYF. The CDR3 DNA reads as TGTGCCAGCAGCGGCGGCGGGACCTACGAGCAGTACTTC. The gene calls are TRBV27 and TRBJ2-7; possible D gene TRBD2, 6 bases. The V and J ends lost 6 bases and 2 bases respectively, with 11 bases between them. The CDR3 is 13 amino acids. Per the germline V gene, CDR1 is MNHEY and CDR2 is SMNVEV (reference sequence).

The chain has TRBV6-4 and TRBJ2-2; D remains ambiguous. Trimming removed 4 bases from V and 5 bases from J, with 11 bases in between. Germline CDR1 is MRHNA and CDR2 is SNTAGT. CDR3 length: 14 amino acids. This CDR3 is CASSGSFGTGELFF. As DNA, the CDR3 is TGTGCCAGCAGTGGGAGTTTCGGGACCGGGGAGCTGTTTTTT.

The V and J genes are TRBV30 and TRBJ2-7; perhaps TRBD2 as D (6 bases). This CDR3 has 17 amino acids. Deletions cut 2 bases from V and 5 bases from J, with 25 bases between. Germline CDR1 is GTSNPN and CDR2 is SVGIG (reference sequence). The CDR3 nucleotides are TGTGCCTGGAGTTTCCCCCCCCCGCGGGATAGGAGGAACGAGCAGTACTTC. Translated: CAWSFPPPRDRRNEQYF.

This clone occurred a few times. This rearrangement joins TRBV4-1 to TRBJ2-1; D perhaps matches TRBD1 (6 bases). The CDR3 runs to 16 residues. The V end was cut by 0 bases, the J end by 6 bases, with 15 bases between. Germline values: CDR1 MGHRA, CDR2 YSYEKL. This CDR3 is CASSQDPRAQGNEQFF. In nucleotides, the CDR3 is TGCGCCAGCAGCCAAGATCCCCGGGCACAGGGCAATGAGCAGTTCTTC.

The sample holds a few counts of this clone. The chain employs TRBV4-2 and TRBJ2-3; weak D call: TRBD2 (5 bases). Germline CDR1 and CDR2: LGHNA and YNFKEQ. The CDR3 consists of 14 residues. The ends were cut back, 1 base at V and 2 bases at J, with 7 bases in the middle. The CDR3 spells CASSQGTDTDTQYF. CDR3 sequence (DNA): TGTGCCAGCAGCCAAGGGACTGACACAGATACGCAGTATTTT.

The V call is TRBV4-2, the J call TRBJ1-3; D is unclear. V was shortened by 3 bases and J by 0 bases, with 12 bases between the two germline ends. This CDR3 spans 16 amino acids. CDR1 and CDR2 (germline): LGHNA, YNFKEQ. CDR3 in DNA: TGTGCCAGCAGCCAGTGGCCTCATTCCTCTGGAAACACCATATATTTT. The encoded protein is CASSQWPHSSGNTIYF.

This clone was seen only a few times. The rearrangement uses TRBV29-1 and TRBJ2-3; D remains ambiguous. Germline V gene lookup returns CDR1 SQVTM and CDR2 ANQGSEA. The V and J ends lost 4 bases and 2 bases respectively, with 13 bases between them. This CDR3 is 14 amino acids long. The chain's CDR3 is CSVVRSELTDTQYF. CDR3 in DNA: TGCAGCGTTGTTCGCTCTGAGCTCACAGATACGCAGTATTTT.

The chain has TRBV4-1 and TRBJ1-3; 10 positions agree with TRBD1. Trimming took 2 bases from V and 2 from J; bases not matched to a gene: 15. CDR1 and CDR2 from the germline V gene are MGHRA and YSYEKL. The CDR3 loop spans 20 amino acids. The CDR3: CASSQFNMLPGTGAGNTIYF. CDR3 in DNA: TGCGCCAGCAGCCAATTTAACATGCTTCCCGGGACAGGGGCTGGAAACACCATATATTTT.

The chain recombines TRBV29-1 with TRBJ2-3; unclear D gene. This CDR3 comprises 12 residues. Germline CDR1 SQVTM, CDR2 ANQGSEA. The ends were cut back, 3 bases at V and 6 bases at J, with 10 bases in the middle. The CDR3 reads CSVEASRDTQYF. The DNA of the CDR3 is TGCAGCGTTGAGGCTAGTAGGGATACGCAGTATTTT.

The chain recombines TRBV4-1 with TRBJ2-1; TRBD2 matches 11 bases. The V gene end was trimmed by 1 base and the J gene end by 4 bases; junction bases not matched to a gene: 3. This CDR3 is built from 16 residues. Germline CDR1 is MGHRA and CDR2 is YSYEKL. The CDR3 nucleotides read TGCGCCAGCAGCCAAGGGGGACTAGCGGAGTACAATGAGCAGTTCTTC. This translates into CASSQGGLAEYNEQFF.